This T cell receptor (beta chain) was documented in a study (dated by TCRdb to the mid-2010s). With respect to the entire study: Whether tumor-infiltrating Tregs in breast cancer are recruited from blood Tregs or converted in situ from other CD4+ T cell subsets was tested.

The full study reports these points: The validation in the larger cohort was limited to a single TCR beta V-J rearrangement instead of whole repertoires. In terms of TCR gene usage, tumor memory CD4+ T cells clustered together with blood and lymph node memory CD4+ cells, as well as with lymph node naive CD4+ cells. The TCR alpha and beta sequences of tumor-infiltrating Tregs showed the greatest overlap with tumor naive CD4+ T cells, followed by blood naive CD4+ T cells.

Points on this clonotype: The antigen it binds to is not known. Qualities for individual bases were not recorded, and no much larger clone is one base off.

Including the terminal cysteine and phenylalanine, the CDR3 comprises 14 residues. CDR3 DNA is the only sequence kept; it has 42 bases, read in frame from the first base. Trimming takes 5 bases from V and 6 bases from J, and the germline ends sit 14 bases apart. Full-length TCR variable regions were amplified by 5' RACE PCR using constant-region reverse primers, and then by semi-nested PCR using Nested Universal Primer A. Using the ReliaPrep RNA Cell Miniprep System, total RNA was extracted, and the SMARTer RACE 5'/3' Kit was then used to reverse transcribe the RNA into 5'RACE-ready cDNA. An Illumina MiSeq was used to sequence the full-length TCR alpha and beta libraries, which had been barcoded with multiplex adaptors. The paper's processing steps were these. Sequencing data were pooled across the five patients for each of nine subset-tissue groups and compared by unsupervised clustering of TCR gene usage. The Morisita-Horn index was used to calculate repertoire similarity, with shared sequences weighted by how much each contributed to each repertoire. The public reads were quality trimmed at Q25 with fastp and then assembled into clones with MiXCR by TCRdb, keeping productive beta chains. Every entry covers one CDR3 protein and lists the most common genes and DNA from its rows. These V and J calls are TCRdb output, not the study's own analysis. The table for this sample lists roughly 8,400 distinct CDR3 sequences; roughly 60% of them were counted only once. The ten largest clones add up to under 7% of the sample.

Memory CD4+ T cells were isolated as CD4+CD45RO+CD25- cells. Tregs, naive and memory CD4+ T cells from tumor, blood and ipsilateral draining lymph nodes of a handful of breast cancer patients underwent full-length TCR alpha and beta sequencing. Tumor tissue and lymph nodes from ipsilateral axillary dissection were perfused with PBS, minced and digested with collagenase I and hyaluronidase. A purity exceeding 90% was confirmed by FACS for the sorted cell populations. Source material: tumor-infiltrating memory CD4+ T cells sorted from the breast tumor. According to the study, the label for this sample's cell subset or site signals: memory CD4+ T cells, CD4+CD45RO+CD25-. The origin of this receptor is a female donor with breast cancer. The sequence is built from TRBV12-3 or TRBV12-4 and TRBJ2-4; the D region may be TRBD1 or TRBD2, each matching 5 bases equally. The CDR3 region: CASSAPGRTNIQYF. The nucleotide sequence is given as TGTGCCAGCAGTGCCCCGGGACGGACAAACATTCAGTACTTC.